This T cell receptor (beta chain) was identified during a study of regulatory T cells in long-lasting Graves disease. Sample time point: persistent/refractory GD, antithyroid drugs over 5 years with positive TRAb. The TCR library was prepared using RNA isolated from PBMCs. Arm-PCR of CDR3 regions and iRepertoire HTBI primers were used to build TCR beta libraries. A single record per CDR3 protein comes from TCRdb applying MiXCR to the multiplex PCR reads. The top ten hold around 50% of the sample, which has some 280,000 distinct CDR3 sequences, roughly a fifth seen once. The germline CDR1 and CDR2 sequences are LGHNA and YSLEER. The germline V and J ends were trimmed by 0 bases and 2 bases, with 7 bases remaining between them. This CDR3 contains 14 residues.

This TCR came from a female donor with Graves disease. The sequencing used peripheral blood mononuclear cells (PBMCs), collected when the disease was refractory, from a patient treated with antithyroid drugs. This chain links TRBV4-3 with TRBJ1-1; D unresolved. The CDR3 is CASSQDKGNTEAFF. CDR3 nucleotide sequence: TGCGCCAGCAGCCAAGACAAGGGTAACACTGAAGCTTTCTTT.